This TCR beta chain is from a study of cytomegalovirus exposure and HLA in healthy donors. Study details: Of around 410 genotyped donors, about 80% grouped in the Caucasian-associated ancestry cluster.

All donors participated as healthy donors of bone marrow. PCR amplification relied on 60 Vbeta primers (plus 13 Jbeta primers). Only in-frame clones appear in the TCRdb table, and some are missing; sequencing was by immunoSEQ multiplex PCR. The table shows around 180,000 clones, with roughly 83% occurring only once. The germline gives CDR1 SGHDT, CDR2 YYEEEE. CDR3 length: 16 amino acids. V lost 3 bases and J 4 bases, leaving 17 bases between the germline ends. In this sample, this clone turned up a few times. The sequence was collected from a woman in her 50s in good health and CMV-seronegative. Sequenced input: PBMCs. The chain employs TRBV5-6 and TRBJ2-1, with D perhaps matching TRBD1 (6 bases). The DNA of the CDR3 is TGTGCCAGCAGCTCTCACAGGGTCTGGGGATACAATGAGCAGTTCTTC. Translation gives CASSSHRVWGYNEQFF.